The 11 T cell receptor beta chains below all came from one sample that was sequenced in a study of PD-L1 blockade in urothelial cancer. Data came from immunoSEQ multiplex PCR; TCRdb stores just in-frame clones and leaves some out. This table has 65,000 to 80,000 clones, around 84% appearing once. Sample: PBMCs, taken around atezolizumab (anti-PD-L1) treatment. These receptors all come from a man aged 65 to 85 with urothelial cancer.

The chain joins TRBV19 to TRBJ1-1; tentatively, D is TRBD1 (5 bases). V was clipped by 7 bases and J by 6 bases, with 18 bases between them. Germline CDR1 reads LNHDA; CDR2 reads SQIVND (reference sequence). This CDR3 region has 14 residues. The CDR3 loop reads CASIHPQGPAEAFF. In DNA, the CDR3 is TGTGCCAGTATCCATCCCCAGGGCCCCGCTGAAGCTTTCTTT. Full variable domain (outside the CDR3, taken from reference TRBV19 and TRBJ1-1): DGGITQSPKYLFRKEGQNVTLSCEQNLNHDAMYWYRQDPGQGLRLIYYSQIVNDFQKGDIAEGYSVSREKKESFPLTVTSAQKNPTAFYLCASIHPQGPAEAFFGQGTRLTVV.

The chain links TRBV19 to TRBJ2-2, with unresolved D. The CDR3 sequence is 18 residues long. The ends were cut back, 0 bases at V and 2 bases at J, with 16 bases in the middle. Germline V gene lookup returns CDR1 LNHDA and CDR2 SQIVND (reference sequence). CDR3 in DNA: TGTGCCAGTAGTATAGACGCTAGTCGGGTCCAAAACACCGGGGAGCTGTTTTTT. This encodes CASSIDASRVQNTGELFF.

The chain uses TRBV5-4 and TRBJ1-2; a weak D match, TRBD1 (5 bases). CDR3 length: 14 amino acids. Germline CDR1 SGHNT, CDR2 YYREEE (reference sequence). Trimming removed 3 bases from V and 4 bases from J, with 13 bases in between. CDR3 loop: CASSSNRDFYGYTF. The DNA of the CDR3 is TGTGCCAGCAGCTCAAACCGGGACTTCTATGGCTACACCTTC.

The chain employs TRBV28 and TRBJ1-2; 7 bases are a match to TRBD1. This CDR3 has 13 amino acids. Trimming at V came to 8 bases and at J to 1 base, leaving 4 bases not matched to a gene. From germline, CDR1 is MDHEN and CDR2 SYDVKM. The CDR3 loop is CASLTGVNYGYTF. The CDR3 region has the DNA TGTGCCAGCCTCACAGGGGTTAACTATGGCTACACCTTC.

The chain uses TRBV7-8 and TRBJ2-7, with a possible D match to TRBD2 (6 bases). This CDR3 region has 16 residues. CDR1 SGHVS and CDR2 FQNEAQ come from the germline V gene. Between the trimmed V and J ends, which lost 5 bases and 9 bases, there was a span of 26 bases. CDR3 sequence (DNA): TGTGCCAGCAGCCCCCAATTTTTCGGGGGAGTGATGTGGCAGTACTTC. As protein: CASSPQFFGGVMWQYF.

The rearrangement links TRBV19 to TRBJ2-1; TRBD1 might be the D (6 bases). Trimming took off 6 bases at V and 3 bases at J, with 18 bases between the two ends. Germline assignment: CDR1 LNHDA and CDR2 SQIVND (reference sequence). This CDR3 has 16 amino acids. CDR3 in amino acids: CASSDRQDWVYNEQFF. The CDR3 DNA is TGTGCCAGTAGCGACCGACAGGACTGGGTCTACAATGAGCAGTTCTTC.

This sequence joins TRBV4-2 and TRBJ2-7, with D possibly TRBD1 on 6 matching bases. CDR1 is LGHNA and CDR2 is YNFKEQ in the germline V gene. Trimming stripped 1 base from V and 3 bases from J, with 10 bases between. The CDR3 covers 14 residues. CDR3 region: CASSQGKGGYEQYF. The CDR3 coding sequence is TGTGCCAGCAGCCAAGGAAAAGGGGGCTACGAGCAGTACTTC.

This clone occurred once. The V gene is TRBV7-6, the J gene TRBJ1-2; D call uncertain. Germline V gives CDR1 SGHVS, CDR2 FNYEAQ. Trimming stripped 1 base from V and 2 bases from J, with 5 bases between. There are 13 residues in the CDR3. The CDR3 coding sequence is TGTGCCAGCAGCTTAGAACAAAACTATGGCTACACCTTC. It codes for CASSLEQNYGYTF.

This clone was recorded a few times. The chain recombines TRBV28 with TRBJ1-5; 7 positions match TRBD1. The CDR3 length is 15 residues. Germline trimming cut 1 base from V and 2 bases from J; bases unmatched to any gene: 2. Germline loops: CDR1 MDHEN, CDR2 SYDVKM. In nucleotides, the CDR3 is TGTGCCAGCAGTTTATCTGGACAGGGCAATCAGCCCCAGCATTTT. Translated: CASSLSGQGNQPQHF.

This chain uses TRBV27 with TRBJ2-1; 9 bases match TRBD2. The CDR3 is made up of 15 amino acids. V shed 4 bases and J 2 bases; nucleotides not matched to a gene: 3. Looked up from germline, CDR1 is MNHEY and CDR2 is SMNVEV (reference sequence). CDR3 region: CASSSLAGTYNEQFF. The CDR3 DNA is TGTGCCAGCAGTTCCCTAGCGGGGACCTACAATGAGCAGTTCTTC.

This clone came up a few times. J is TRBJ1-4 and V is TRBV28; D remains unclear. The CDR3 contains 14 residues. CDR1 is MDHEN, CDR2 SYDVKM, per germline. V lost 2 bases, J lost 8 bases, and 12 bases lay in between. This chain's CDR3 is CASSLRRDLEKLFF. The CDR3 region has the DNA TGTGCCAGCAGTTTAAGGAGGGATCTCGAAAAACTGTTTTTT.